A selection of T cell receptor beta chains follows, all from one sample in a study of CD8 T cells in Susac syndrome. TCRdb independently ran MiXCR on the immunoSEQ multiplex PCR reads; one entry per CDR3 protein. The sample contains 300,000 to 350,000 distinct CDR3 sequences, about 91% of which appear only once. The material sequenced was CD4+ T cells from PBMCs. The receptors were gathered from a human donor with multiple sclerosis. Both conserved end residues are part of each CDR3. The D gene is left open where the match is weak. Expanded clones get a size class; other rows say once, few or many, or leave the size out.

>TRBD1|TRBV12-3/TRBV12-4|TRBJ1-4|-
TGTGCCAGCAGATCGACAGGGCCCGAAAAACTGTTTTTT
CASRSTGPEKLFF
>-|TRBV9|TRBJ1-4|-
TGTGCCAGCAGCGCTTATCAGGGGACAAATGAAAAACTGTTTTTT
CASSAYQGTNEKLFF
>-|TRBV20-1|TRBJ1-1|-
TGCAGTGCTACTTGGACGGCGAACACTGAAGCTTTCTTT
CSATWTANTEAFF
>TRBD2|TRBV20-1|TRBJ2-1|-
TGCAGTGCATATACTAGCGGACTCTACAATGAGCAGTTCTTC
CSAYTSGLYNEQFF
>TRBD2|TRBV5-1|TRBJ2-5|-
TGCGCCAGCAGCTGGCGGGGGGCCCTGGAAGAAGAGACCCAGTACTTC
CASSWRGALEEETQYF
>-|TRBV5-4|TRBJ2-7|-
TGTGCCAGCAGCTTGGGGAGCCGAGGGGTTTTGGGGGAGCAGTACTTC
CASSLGSRGVLGEQYF
>-|TRBV30|TRBJ1-2|-
TGTGCCTGGAGTGTAAGCGCCCTCTATGGCTACACCTTC
CAWSVSALYGYTF
>-|TRBV9|TRBJ1-6|-
TGTGCCAGCAGCGCGATGGGTAATAATTCACCCCTCCACTTT
CASSAMGNNSPLHF
>TRBD2|TRBV6-1|TRBJ2-1|once
TGTGCCAGCAGTTGGACTAGTTCGACTGAGCAGTTCTTC
CASSWTSSTEQFF
>-|TRBV7-3|TRBJ2-3|-
TGTGCCAGCAGCTTAACGGGGGGACCCACAGATACGCAGTATTTT
CASSLTGGPTDTQYF
>-|TRBV18|TRBJ1-5|once
TGTGCCAGCTCACCACCGGGAAATCAGCCCCAGCATTTT
CASSPPGNQPQHF
>TRBD2|TRBV20-1|TRBJ2-7|once
TGCAGTGCTAGAGGTCTAGCGAACGGGAGGGGGTACTTC
CSARGLANGRGYF
>TRBD1|TRBV18|TRBJ2-2|-
TGTGCCAGCTCACCCACAGGGGCGATAACGGCCGGGGAGCTGTTTTTT
CASSPTGAITAGELFF
>-|TRBV28|TRBJ2-1|-
TGTGCCAGCAGTTTTTCCAGTGTATACAATGAGCAGTTCTTC
CASSFSSVYNEQFF
>-|TRBV24-1|TRBJ2-2|-
TGTGCCACCGACCGGGATCCCACCGGGGAGCTGTTTTTT
CATDRDPTGELFF